Shown below are 17 T cell receptor beta chains from a single sample sequenced in a study of shared clonotypes between healthy human individuals. Using immunoSEQ multiplex PCR, the repertoire was profiled, and TCRdb retains in-frame clones only, with some absent. The table has 490,000 or so clones, roughly 78% seen once. Sequenced material: PBMCs. The source of these receptors is a woman aged 40 to 50 in good health. Some clones in this sample may be carry-over from other donors' samples.

This clone has a handful of counts. V is TRBV28 and J is TRBJ1-2; D is unresolved. The V end lost 5 bases, the J end lost 7 bases, and 8 bases lay between the germline ends. The germline gives CDR1 MDHEN, CDR2 SYDVKM. There are 11 residues in the CDR3. CDR3 residues: CASSDTSGYTF. CDR3 nucleotides: TGTGCCAGCAGTGACACTTCTGGCTACACCTTC.

The gene calls are TRBV7-2 and TRBJ2-5; 11 positions match TRBD2. The CDR3 length is 18 residues. Germline V gene lookup returns CDR1 SGHTA and CDR2 FQGNSA. The trim removed 1 base at V and 5 bases at J, leaving 12 bases unmatched. CDR3 loop: CASSLGGGLAGGRETQYF. Written as DNA, the CDR3 is TGTGCCAGCAGCTTAGGGGGAGGGCTAGCGGGAGGCAGGGAGACCCAGTACTTC.

The V call is TRBV25-1, the J call TRBJ2-7; 7 bases match TRBD1. With V trimmed by 0 bases and J by 2 bases, 7 bases remained unmatched. This CDR3 region has 16 residues. In germline, CDR1 is MGHDK, CDR2 SYGVNS. The CDR3 nucleotides are TGTGCCAGCAGTGAATATCCGACAGGGAGAACCTACGAGCAGTACTTC. This gives the protein CASSEYPTGRTYEQYF.

This clone was detected ten times or more. CDR3 protein: CASGLGPNTEAFF. The CDR3 coding sequence is TGTGCTAGTGGTTTGGGACCGAACACTGAAGCTTTCTTT. The V gene is TRBV12-5, the J gene TRBJ1-1; D unclear. This CDR3 is built from 13 residues. Germline values: CDR1 LGHNT, CDR2 FRNRAP. Trimming shortened V by 1 base and J by 1 base, and 4 bases separated the two germline ends.

V gene TRBV11-2 combines with J gene TRBJ1-2; 11 bases agree with TRBD1. There are 14 residues in the CDR3. V gave up 5 bases and J gave up 4 bases; unmatched junction bases: 3. The germline CDR1 and CDR2 sequences are SGHAT and FQNNGV. The CDR3: CASSAGTGGYGYTF. The DNA of the CDR3 is TGTGCCAGCAGCGCCGGGACAGGGGGCTATGGCTACACCTTC.

J is TRBJ1-1 and V is TRBV19; D remains unclear. The CDR3 runs to 13 residues. Germline CDR1 reads LNHDA; CDR2 reads SQIVND (reference sequence). The V gene lost 4 bases and the J gene lost 8 bases, with 14 bases spanning the gap. In nucleotides, the CDR3 is TGTGCCAGTAGTAGCCCCCAGTTAGACGAAGCTTTCTTT. It specifies CASSSPQLDEAFF. The full variable domain, with the rest looked up from reference TRBV19 and TRBJ1-1, is DGGITQSPKYLFRKEGQNVTLSCEQNLNHDAMYWYRQDPGQGLRLIYYSQIVNDFQKGDIAEGYSVSREKKESFPLTVTSAQKNPTAFYLCASSSPQLDEAFFGQGTRLTVV.

The V call is TRBV11-2, the J call TRBJ2-7; TRBD2 matches 11 bases. CDR3 size: 18 residues. Germline V gene sequence: CDR1 SGHAT, CDR2 FQNNGV. Trimming removed 3 bases from V and 3 bases from J; junction bases left unmatched: 13. CDR3 in DNA: TGTGCCAGCAGCTTTTCGACTAGCGGGGAGCCCGGGTTCTACGAGCAGTACTTC. It encodes CASSFSTSGEPGFYEQYF.

V gene TRBV28 combines with J gene TRBJ1-3; TRBD1 matches at 12 bases. J gave up 4 bases and V 4 bases, and 8 bases lay outside the gene matches. This CDR3 contains 17 residues. Germline V gene sequence: CDR1 MDHEN, CDR2 SYDVKM. Here the CDR3 reads CASSSPGQGAGGNTIYF. CDR3 in DNA: TGTGCCAGCAGTTCCCCGGGACAGGGGGCGGGAGGAAACACCATATATTTT.

The chain links TRBV28 to TRBJ2-3, with D perhaps TRBD1 or TRBD2 (5 bases each). Between the trimmed V and J ends, which lost 7 bases and 1 base, there was a span of 21 bases. This CDR3 has 17 amino acids. Germline CDR1 is MDHEN and CDR2 is SYDVKM. The CDR3 sequence is CASTMNQGRGGTDTQYF. CDR3 nucleotide sequence: TGTGCCAGCACCATGAACCAAGGACGGGGCGGCACAGATACGCAGTATTTT. Variable domain in full (rest from reference TRBV28 and TRBJ2-3): DVKVTQSSRYLVKRTGEKVFLECVQDMDHENMFWYRQDPGLGLRLIYFSYDVKMKEKGDIPEGYSVSREKKERFSLILESASTNQTSMYLCASTMNQGRGGTDTQYFGPGTRLTVL.

This clone was seen only a few times. The chain joins TRBV2 to TRBJ2-4; D is uncertain. This CDR3 has 14 amino acids. V was cut by 6 bases and J by 9 bases, with 18 bases left in between. The germline gives CDR1 SNHLY, CDR2 FYNNEI. CDR3 amino acids: CASSANPDPGIQYF. The CDR3 nucleotides are TGTGCCAGCAGCGCAAATCCGGACCCGGGCATTCAGTACTTC.

This clone was recorded only once. In DNA form, the CDR3 reads TGTGCCAGCAGTTTTTCTCTAGGGCCCCAGCATTTT. This sequence encodes CASSFSLGPQHF. The chain links TRBV6-5 to TRBJ1-5, with no clear D. Deletions cut 4 bases from V and 9 bases from J, with 10 bases between. The CDR3 consists of 12 residues. Germline V gene sequence: CDR1 MNHEY, CDR2 SVGAGI.

This clone was picked up a small number of times. The rearrangement joins TRBV19 to TRBJ1-2; D unresolved. The CDR3 length is 13 residues. Germline assignment: CDR1 LNHDA and CDR2 SQIVND (reference sequence). Trimming cost V 7 bases and J 7 bases, with 16 bases left between them. In nucleotides, the CDR3 is TGTGCCAGTACCCAAGATCAGATCTTTGGCTACACCTTC. Protein sequence: CASTQDQIFGYTF.

The CDR3 DNA sequence: TGCGCCAGCAGTGAACAGGGGGCAGGGGAGACCCAGTACTTC. Protein product: CASSEQGAGETQYF. This rearrangement joins TRBV4-3 to TRBJ2-5; 9 nucleotides agree with TRBD1. Germline loops: CDR1 LGHNA, CDR2 YSLEER. V was pared by 6 bases and J by 5 bases, with 7 bases of the junction left unmatched. The CDR3 loop spans 14 amino acids.

The chain carries TRBV27 and TRBJ1-5; D uncertain. CDR3 size: 13 residues. Trimming removed 5 bases at V and 3 bases at J, with 8 bases between. Germline CDR1 reads MNHEY; CDR2 reads SMNVEV (reference sequence). The DNA of the CDR3 is TGTGCCAGCAGTCCCCCTCCCAATCAGCCCCAGCATTTT. Protein: CASSPPPNQPQHF.

The J gene is TRBJ2-1, the V gene TRBV6-6, with TRBD2 as a possible D gene (7 bases). The V gene's germline CDR1 is MNHNY and CDR2 SVGAGI (reference sequence). Trimming left V 7 bases short and J 2 bases short, with 15 bases between. The CDR3 loop spans 15 amino acids. The CDR3 DNA follows: TGTGCCAGCAAATTGGAGGGGGGGACCTACAATGAGCAGTTCTTC. Translating gives CASKLEGGTYNEQFF.

This rearrangement joins TRBV19 to TRBJ2-7, with TRBD2 matching over 11 bases. The CDR3 has 15 residues. The V gene end was trimmed by 1 base and the J gene end by 3 bases; junction bases not matched to a gene: 2. Germline assignment: CDR1 LNHDA and CDR2 SQIVND (reference sequence). CDR3 DNA sequence: TGTGCCAGTAGTATAGCAACTAGCGGGGGCTACGAGCAGTACTTC. This gives the protein CASSIATSGGYEQYF.

This chain connects TRBV2 to TRBJ2-7; D uncertain. Germline loops: CDR1 SNHLY, CDR2 FYNNEI. There are 12 residues in the CDR3. The V and J ends lost 5 bases and 4 bases respectively, with 9 bases between them. The CDR3, as DNA: TGTGCCAGCAGTCTGGAAGGGTACGAGCAGTACTTC. Residues: CASSLEGYEQYF.